This T cell receptor beta chain was retrieved from a study of blood T cell repertoires in COVID-19. Overall study context: Samples taken during acute and convalescent COVID-19 were collected in the United States, Italy and Spain. The cDNA or gDNA used as material had been derived from T cells, B-cell-depleted T cells, or PBMCs.

In the source study's methods: Nucleated cell number was recorded as an estimate derived from reference gene primer amplification. Method: immunoSEQ multiplex PCR; TCRdb's copy keeps in-frame clones and lacks some. V, J and clone size reflect that table, while D and trimming were determined from the DNA. The sample shows 59,000 or so clones, 70% to 75% of them seen only once. This CDR3 is built from 14 residues. Germline V gene sequence: CDR1 MNHEY, CDR2 SMNVEV (reference sequence). Trimming shortened V by 6 bases and J by 0 bases, and 12 bases separated the two germline ends. In this sample, this clone turned up once.

Input material: peripheral blood. The clonotype originates from a woman between 45 and 65 years old with active or convalescent COVID-19. This chain links TRBV27 with TRBJ2-7, with D unresolved. The DNA of the CDR3 is TGTGCCAGCAGCTCCCCTAGTAGCTCCTACGAGCAGTACTTC. The encoded protein is CASSSPSSSYEQYF.